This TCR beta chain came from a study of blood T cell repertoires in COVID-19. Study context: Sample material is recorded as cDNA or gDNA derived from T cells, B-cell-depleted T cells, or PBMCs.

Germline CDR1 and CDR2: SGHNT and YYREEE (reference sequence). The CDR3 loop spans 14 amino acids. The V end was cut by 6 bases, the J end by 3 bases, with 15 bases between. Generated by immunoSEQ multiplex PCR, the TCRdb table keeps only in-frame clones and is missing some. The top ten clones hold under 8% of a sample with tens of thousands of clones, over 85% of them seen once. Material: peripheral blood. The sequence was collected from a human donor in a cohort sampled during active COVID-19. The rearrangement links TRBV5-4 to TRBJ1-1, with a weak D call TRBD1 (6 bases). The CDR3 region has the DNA TGTGCCAGCAAAATACAGGGTTCGTACACTGAAGCTTTCTTT. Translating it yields CASKIQGSYTEAFF.